These 16 T cell receptor beta chains originate from one sample sequenced in a study of identical twins. TCRdb reprocessed the 5' RACE reads with MiXCR, giving one entry per CDR3 protein. The sample has fewer than 900,000 distinct CDR3 sequences, 20% to 25% seen once. In addition, the sample was reused for a study of T cells expressing NK-cell markers.

Sequenced material: PBMCs. These receptors came from a woman between 18 and 29 years old in good health.

This clonotype has a handful of counts. This rearrangement joins TRBV12-5 to TRBJ1-1; D unclear. Germline V gene data show CDR1 as LGHNT and CDR2 as FRNRAP. This CDR3 contains 11 residues. V lost 5 bases, J lost 7 bases, and 8 bases lay in between. The CDR3 DNA follows: TGTGCTAGTGGTCTGGGAGTTGAAGCTTTCTTT. It specifies CASGLGVEAFF.

About this clonotype: An end of the junction differs from the germline gene, which may be a read error. This rearrangement joins TRBV7-2 to TRBJ2-7, with a weak D call TRBD2 (6 bases). The CDR3 has 12 amino acids. The germline V gene has CDR1 SGHTA and CDR2 FQGNSA. The DNA for the CDR3 is TGTGCCAGCAGCTTAATTACAAGCGGGTCCGACTTC. Its translation is CASSLITSGSDF.

This clonotype was seen more than once but under ten times. CDR3 nucleotide sequence: TGCAGTGCTAGCCCGCCGACAGGGGAAATCGGGGAGCTGTTTTTT. Protein sequence: CSASPPTGEIGELFF. The chain links TRBV20-1 to TRBJ2-2; 8 nucleotides agree with TRBD1. This CDR3 spans 15 amino acids. The J segment lost 7 bases and the V segment lost 3 bases, leaving 10 bases of the junction unmatched. The V gene's germline CDR1 is DFQATT and CDR2 SNEGSKA (reference sequence).

This clonotype was seen repeatedly, ten times or more. The rearrangement uses TRBV10-3 and TRBJ2-5, with D perhaps matching TRBD1 or TRBD2 (5 bases each). The CDR3 has 15 amino acids. Looked up from germline, CDR1 is ENHRY and CDR2 is SYGVKD. V lost 0 bases to trimming and J lost 4 bases, with 12 bases between them. CDR3 in DNA: TGTGCCATCAGTGAGTCCCGGGGCGAGGGAGAGACCCAGTACTTC. It encodes CAISESRGEGETQYF.

Only a few counts were recorded for this clonotype. V usage is TRBV7-6 and J usage is TRBJ2-5, with 9 bases identical to TRBD2. The germline CDR1 and CDR2 sequences are SGHVS and FNYEAQ. The V gene end was trimmed by 5 bases and the J gene end by 5 bases; junction bases not matched to a gene: 9. This CDR3 contains 15 residues. CDR3 loop: CASSRAASGTETQYF. The CDR3 nucleotides are TGTGCCAGCAGCCGCGCTGCTAGCGGGACCGAGACCCAGTACTTC.

This clonotype has just a few counts. This sequence joins TRBV7-2 and TRBJ2-4; TRBD1 agrees at 7 bases. CDR3 length: 13 amino acids. V shed 4 bases and J 3 bases; nucleotides not matched to a gene: 0. The germline CDR1 and CDR2 sequences are SGHTA and FQGNSA. For the CDR3, the DNA is TGTGCCAGCAGCTGGGACAGCAAAAACATTCAGTACTTC. The encoded protein is CASSWDSKNIQYF.

The chain uses TRBV5-1 and TRBJ2-3, with TRBD2 identical over 9 bases. The trim removed 2 bases at V and 4 bases at J, leaving 8 bases unmatched. Germline-derived CDR1 and CDR2 are SGHRS and YFSETQ. The length of the CDR3 is 16 residues. The CDR3 nucleotides read TGCGCCAGCAGCTTAAGGCGGGGGGGTATCTCAGATACGCAGTATTTT. It translates to CASSLRRGGISDTQYF.

The rearrangement joins TRBV6-1 to TRBJ2-1; a weak D match, TRBD2 (5 bases). The CDR3 runs 14 residues. V lost 7 bases and J lost 3, with 13 bases in between. Germline CDR1 is MNHNS and CDR2 is SASEGT. In DNA form, the CDR3 reads TGTGCCAGCACACGGGGAACCTTCTACAATGAGCAGTTCTTC. Protein product: CASTRGTFYNEQFF.

The rearrangement joins TRBV20-1 to TRBJ1-2; the D gene is possibly TRBD1 (5 bases). CDR3 length: 13 amino acids. The V gene lost 3 bases and the J gene lost 8 bases, with 16 bases spanning the gap. The germline CDR1 and CDR2 sequences are DFQATT and SNEGSKA (reference sequence). The CDR3 sequence is CSASLPRGEGYTF. DNA for the CDR3: TGCAGTGCTAGCCTCCCGCGGGGGGAAGGCTACACCTTC.

The J gene is TRBJ2-5, the V gene TRBV2; D perhaps matches TRBD1 (6 bases). The V gene's germline CDR1 is SNHLY and CDR2 FYNNEI. This CDR3 contains 15 residues. Deletions cut 10 bases from V and 1 base from J, with 19 bases between. The CDR3 region is CATHSGQTIQETQYF. The CDR3 bases are TGTGCCACACACTCCGGACAGACGATCCAAGAGACCCAGTACTTC.

The chain couples TRBV12-3 or TRBV12-4 to TRBJ2-6, with 11 bases that match TRBD2. V was clipped by 2 bases and J by 5 bases; unmatched bases: 14. The CDR3 loop spans 20 amino acids. The CDR3 coding sequence is TGTGCCAGCAGTTTATTATGGGGGCAAACTAGCGGGAGAAGGGCCAACGTCCTGACTTTC. The encoded protein is CASSLLWGQTSGRRANVLTF.

The chain carries TRBV2 and TRBJ1-6; no reliable D call. The CDR3 length is 14 residues. V shed 6 bases and J shed 7 bases, with 13 bases lying between them. Germline V gene data show CDR1 as SNHLY and CDR2 as FYNNEI. CDR3 coding DNA: TGTGCCAGCAGCGCGACGGGCCAAAATTCACCCCTCCACTTT. Residues: CASSATGQNSPLHF.

The chain recombines TRBV3-1 with TRBJ2-1; a weak D match, TRBD1 (5 bases). This CDR3 comprises 15 residues. Trimming removed 5 bases from V and 2 bases from J, with 13 bases in between. CDR1 and CDR2 (germline): LGHDT, YNNKEL (reference sequence). The CDR3 region is CASSLVQGPYNEQFF. CDR3 bases: TGTGCCAGCAGCTTGGTGCAGGGCCCCTACAATGAGCAGTTCTTC.

This clonotype came up a few times. The V and J genes are TRBV10-3 and TRBJ2-1; TRBD1 matches at 7 bases. This CDR3 region has 14 residues. The trim removed 10 bases at V and 7 bases at J, leaving 13 bases unmatched. Germline assignment: CDR1 ENHRY and CDR2 SYGVKD. The CDR3, as DNA: TGTGCCACGACCAAGGGGGCGCAGAGGAATGAGCAGTTCTTC. The encoded protein is CATTKGAQRNEQFF.

The V gene is TRBV7-9, the J gene TRBJ2-7; D possibly corresponds to TRBD1 (5 bases). V lost 2 bases to trimming and J lost 4 bases, with 15 bases between them. CDR3 length: 15 amino acids. Germline V CDR1 and CDR2: SEHNR, FQNEAQ (reference sequence). Here the CDR3 reads CASSLRVEGAYEQYF. The CDR3 DNA follows: TGTGCCAGCAGCTTACGGGTTGAAGGGGCATACGAGCAGTACTTC. Supplemented by reference TRBV7-9 and TRBJ2-7, the full variable domain reads DTGVSQNPRHKITKRGQNVTFRCDPISEHNRLYWYRQTLGQGPEFLTYFQNEAQLEKSRLLSDRFSAERPKGSFSTLEIQRTEQGDSAMYLCASSLRVEGAYEQYFGPGTRLTVT.

This clonotype was seen a few times. The chain is built from TRBV25-1 and TRBJ2-2, with a weak D call TRBD1 (6 bases). V lost 3 bases, J lost 3 bases, and 20 bases lay in between. Looked up from germline, CDR1 is MGHDK and CDR2 is SYGVNS. The CDR3 is 18 amino acids. In nucleotides, the CDR3 is TGTGCCAGCAGTGATCTACCCAGGGGTCGGGGTGACACCGGGGAGCTGTTTTTT. Translation gives CASSDLPRGRGDTGELFF.